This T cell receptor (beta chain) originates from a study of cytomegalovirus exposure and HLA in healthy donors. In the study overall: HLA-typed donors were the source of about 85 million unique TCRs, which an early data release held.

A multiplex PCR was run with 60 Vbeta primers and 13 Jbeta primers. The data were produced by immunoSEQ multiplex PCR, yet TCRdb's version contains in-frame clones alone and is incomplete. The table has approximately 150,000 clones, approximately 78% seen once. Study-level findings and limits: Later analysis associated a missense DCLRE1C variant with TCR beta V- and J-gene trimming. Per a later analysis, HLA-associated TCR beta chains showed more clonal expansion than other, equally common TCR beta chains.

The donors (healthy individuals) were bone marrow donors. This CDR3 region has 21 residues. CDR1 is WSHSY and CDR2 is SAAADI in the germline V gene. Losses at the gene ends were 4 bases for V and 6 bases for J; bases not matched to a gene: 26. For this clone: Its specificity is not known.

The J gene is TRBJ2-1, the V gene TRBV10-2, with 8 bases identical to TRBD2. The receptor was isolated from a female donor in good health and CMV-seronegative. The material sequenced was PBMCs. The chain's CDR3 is CASSGWGKGKREMVSANEQFF. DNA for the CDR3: TGCGCCAGCAGTGGGTGGGGTAAGGGGAAGCGGGAGATGGTATCGGCCAATGAGCAGTTCTTC.